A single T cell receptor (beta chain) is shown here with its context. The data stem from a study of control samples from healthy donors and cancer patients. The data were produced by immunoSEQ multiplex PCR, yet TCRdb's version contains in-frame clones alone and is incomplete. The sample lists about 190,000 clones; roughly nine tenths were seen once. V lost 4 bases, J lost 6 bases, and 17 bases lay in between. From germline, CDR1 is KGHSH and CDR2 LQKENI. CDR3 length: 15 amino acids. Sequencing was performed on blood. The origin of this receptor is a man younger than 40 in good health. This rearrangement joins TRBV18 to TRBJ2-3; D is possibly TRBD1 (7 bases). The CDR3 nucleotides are TGTGCCAGCTCACTCGACAGGGTCCGGGGGGATACGCAGTATTTT. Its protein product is CASSLDRVRGDTQYF.